The clone carrying this TCR beta chain has a count of ten or more. This record belongs to a study of T-cell reconstitution after alpha-beta-depleted transplantation in children. V was clipped by 2 bases and J by 5 bases, with 5 bases between them. CDR1 and CDR2 (germline): SGHDT, YYEEEE. The CDR3 extends over 12 amino acids. The TCRbeta library was prepared with unique molecular identifiers. Each CDR3 protein gets one entry after TCRdb re-called the PCR reads with MiXCR. The sample lists approximately 590,000 distinct CDR3 sequences, over 9.5% occurring once. V and J are TRBV5-6 and TRBJ1-5; D might be TRBD1 (5 bases). The origin of this receptor is a human donor who donated a stem cell graft to a child with acute myeloid leukemia. The sequencing here drew on PBMCs from the stem cell graft donor, taken from the stem cell graft. The CDR3 sequence is CASSLGDQPQHF. The CDR3 DNA reads TGTGCCAGCAGCTTAGGGGATCAGCCCCAGCATTTT.